This T cell receptor (beta chain) was identified during a study of shared clonotypes between healthy human individuals. General study findings and limits: Compared with clonotypes that all four donors shared, non-shared clonotypes had lower generation probabilities. Naive subsets typically showed greater estimated richness than memory subsets.

For this clone: What it binds is not known.

Naive CD8 cells comprised CD45RO-negative, CCR7-positively selected cells, excluding terminally differentiated effector memory CD45RA+ cells. Deep-level running was used for the assay. The DNA input per sorted-subset replicate PCR was roughly 210 ng, corresponding to around 30,000 T cell genomes. Measured with immunoSEQ multiplex PCR; TCRdb has only the in-frame clones, and not every one. The sample lists just over 2,000,000 clones, just under 95% occurring once. Germline CDR1 MNHEY, CDR2 SMNVEV (reference sequence). The V and J ends lost 7 bases and 3 bases, in that order; junction bases with no gene match: 3. CDR3 length: 12 amino acids.

Source material: naive CD8+ T cells sorted from blood. The chain has TRBV27 and TRBJ2-7, with 7 nucleotides matching TRBD1. The receptor was derived from a man aged 18 to 30 in good health. CDR3 DNA sequence: TGTGCCAGCATGGGACAGAGCTACGAGCAGTACTTC. Translation gives CASMGQSYEQYF.